This TCR beta chain was retrieved from a study of CD8 T cells in Susac syndrome. TCR beta was sequenced from blood CD8+ and CD4+ T cells. The multiple sclerosis controls were treatment-naive patients affected by stable or active relapsing-remitting disease. Trimming took 2 bases from V and 7 from J; bases not matched to a gene: 2. The CDR3 totals 13 residues. Germline V gives CDR1 SNHLY, CDR2 FYNNEI. Study outcomes and limitations: The relatively small number of individuals in the TCR sequencing and HLA analysis was acknowledged by the study.

Reverse transcription of roughly 0.5 to 1 ug RNA was carried out with random hexamers. Amplification of TCR beta CDR3 by immunoSEQ multiplex PCR spanned 54 Vbeta and 13 Jbeta. TCRdb processed the immunoSEQ multiplex PCR reads anew with MiXCR; each CDR3 protein has one entry. This sample carries 200,000 to 250,000 distinct CDR3 sequences, 95% of them seen once, and the ten largest clones take 0.082%. A note on this clonotype: Its antigen is not identified.

Sequenced: CD4+ T cells from PBMCs. This TCR came from a human donor with multiple sclerosis. This chain joins TRBV2 and TRBJ2-4; 7 bases line up with TRBD2. CDR3 sequence reads: CASSEREGNIQYF. In DNA, the CDR3 is TGTGCCAGCAGTGAAAGGGAGGGGAACATTCAGTACTTC.